This note documents a single T cell receptor beta chain sequence. Its recognized antigen is unknown. No qualities accompany the bases; no much larger clone lies one base away. This entry is derived from a study of Graves' ophthalmopathy and Graves' hyperthyroidism (dated by TCRdb to 2017 to 2018). A note on the overall study: Hyperthyroidism was defined as stable when no progression to ophthalmopathy occurred within 18 months of follow-up. The study used signatures of the TCR beta repertoire to tell Graves' ophthalmopathy apart from Graves' hyperthyroidism and to predict which patients would progress to ophthalmopathy. In total, approximately 130 blood samples were TCR-sequenced: some 40 ophthalmopathy, approximately 80 hyperthyroidism and about 17 hyperthyroidism-to-ophthalmopathy patients. A discovery set of about a hundred patients (about 45 ophthalmopathy, under 65 stable hyperthyroidism) was enrolled to explore V-J signatures distinguishing ophthalmopathy from hyperthyroidism. For independent validation, a separate cohort was made up of approximately 18 hyperthyroidism patients plus 17 patients who later progressed from hyperthyroidism to ophthalmopathy. In more than five hyperthyroidism patients, the T-cell repertoires found in thyroid tissue were compared with those found in blood. After sampling, hyperthyroidism patients received methimazole starting at 30 mg daily, and ophthalmopathy patients received high-dose intravenous methylprednisolone.

What the work shows at the level of the full study, not this receptor alone: Ophthalmopathy was separated from stable hyperthyroidism by the 13-signature model with about 89% sensitivity and about 83% specificity in cross-validation and with 80%/75% in the test set. Most expanded thyroid clonotypes with a frequency above 0.001 also appeared in blood, which suggests that blood repertoires may reflect the immune response in the thyroid. Sample size was not predetermined statistically, and investigators were not blinded to group allocation. In validation, the model predicted ophthalmopathy progression with nearly 71% sensitivity and about 77% specificity; 12 predicted patients were CT-confirmed with GO in a median of approximately 6.5 months.

Hyperthyroidism patients were newly diagnosed, with disease duration under 2 months, and aged 18 to 65 years. Patients with other autoimmune diseases, uncontrolled infections, pregnancy or lactation were excluded from the study. Clinical symptoms, serum thyroxine, TRAb, thyroid ultrasound and orbital computed tomography formed the basis of the diagnosis. Total RNA was extracted using Trizol reagent, and RNA quality was checked on an Agilent 2100 Bioanalyzer. From cysteine to phenylalanine, the CDR3 is 16 amino acids long. Only CDR3 DNA remains: 48 bases, in frame from the first base. From a lookup of the germline V gene, CDR1 and CDR2 are SGHTA and FQGNSA. Deletion took 5 bases off V and 0 bases off J, with a span of 13 bases between the germline ends. For repertoire sequencing, TCR beta CDR3 regions were amplified from RNA transcripts. The first round of RT-PCR was done with HTBI primers and the Qiagen OneStep RT-PCR kit, and was followed by a second round of multiplex PCR, then size selection and purification. Libraries were sequenced on an Illumina HiSeq2000 using paired-end 100 bp reads. Per the source publication's procedure: SOAPnuke was used for read processing, and reads with adapters, uncalled bases, a mean Phred below 15, or no exact constant-primer or identifier match were discarded. COPE v1.2.5 was used to merge the high-quality paired reads. Unique nucleotide sequences were defined as clonotypes and aligned to IMGT TRB V, D and J references using MiTCR v1.1. The analysis was limited to V-J combinations with a frequency above 0.0001, which together covered 99.2% of repertoires. A TCR clonal expansion and chaos score per V-J combination was defined as the ratio of F50 clonal expansion to chaos observed in the TCRdist matrix. Welch's t-statistics and random forest were used to reduce the features to 10 to 15 V-J combinations, which were then used as input to a naive Bayes classifier. The Morisita-Horn index was used to measure how similar the thyroid and blood repertoires were. The public reads were reanalyzed by TCRdb: fastp trimming at Q25, MiXCR alignment, in-frame beta chains only. CDR3 protein duplicates are merged, each entry listing the most common genes and DNA. What appears here as the V and J calls and clone size reflects TCRdb's work, not the paper's. Recorded for this sample are around 590,000 distinct CDR3 sequences; roughly 40% of them occurred a single time. Clones ranked in the top ten supply roughly 4.5% of the sample.

The receptor comes from an adult man with Graves' hyperthyroidism. The sequence joins TRBV7-2 to TRBJ2-2; matching of 5 bases hints at TRBD1 as the D gene. Sequencing input: peripheral blood or thyroid tissue (not recorded which). The DNA sequence is TGTGCCAGCAGCCCGTCCGCGACAGCGAACACCGGGGAGCTGTTTTTT. Its amino acids are CASSPSATANTGELFF.